Listed below are T cell receptor beta chains from one sample, sequenced in a study of persistence of HIV-infected CD4 T cells. These receptors have no known antigen. The repertoire was sequenced with immunoSEQ multiplex PCR; TCRdb's copy has only in-frame clones and lacks some. This repertoire shows about 36,000 clones, 75% to 90% found once; its top ten account for 0.85% to 1%. The specimen was cultured CD4+ T cells from PBMCs, collected from a patient who received antiretroviral therapy. The receptors were gathered from an adult with HIV. The donor label of this sample is uncertain. Each CDR3 is given with its conserved first and last residue. A D gene is named only where the DNA matches it firmly. Some rows have no size entry. The others give once, few or many, or a class for an expanded clone.

j_gene: TRBJ1-2
len: 13
d_gene: NA
v_gene: TRBV28
abundance: NA
CDR3nt: TGTGCCAGCATGGCCTACCCTAACTATGGCTACACCTTC
CDR3aa: CASMAYPNYGYTF

j_gene: TRBJ1-1
len: 15
d_gene: NA
v_gene: TRBV5-1
abundance: NA
CDR3nt: TGCGCCAGCAGCTTGGAAGAGGGGCAGAACACTGAAGCTTTCTTT
CDR3aa: CASSLEEGQNTEAFF

j_gene: TRBJ2-7
len: 15
d_gene: TRBD2
v_gene: TRBV5-5
abundance: NA
CDR3nt: TGTGCCAGCAGCCTCCCCGGGGCGGGGGGGCTCGAGCAGTACTTC
CDR3aa: CASSLPGAGGLEQYF

j_gene: TRBJ1-2
len: 13
d_gene: NA
v_gene: TRBV6-6
abundance: NA
CDR3nt: TGTGCCAGCAGTACCGGGATCAACTATGGCTACACCTTC
CDR3aa: CASSTGINYGYTF

j_gene: TRBJ1-1
len: 16
d_gene: NA
v_gene: TRBV6-5
abundance: NA
CDR3nt: TGTGCCAGCAGTTACTTATCTCCCAAGGGGAACACTGAAGCTTTCTTT
CDR3aa: CASSYLSPKGNTEAFF

j_gene: TRBJ2-1
len: 15
d_gene: TRBD2
v_gene: TRBV2
abundance: NA
CDR3nt: TGTGCCAGCAGTACGGGGCGGGGGTTCTACAATGAGCAGTTCTTC
CDR3aa: CASSTGRGFYNEQFF

j_gene: TRBJ1-5
len: 18
d_gene: NA
v_gene: TRBV4-1
abundance: NA
CDR3nt: TGCGCCAGCAGCCAAGGAATAGGGCAGTGGGGGCTGAGGCAGCCCCAGCATTTT
CDR3aa: CASSQGIGQWGLRQPQHF

j_gene: TRBJ1-6
len: 16
d_gene: NA
v_gene: TRBV5-6
abundance: NA
CDR3nt: TGTGCCAGCAGCTCCGGTGCCCTTCGTTGGAATTCACCCCTCCACTTT
CDR3aa: CASSSGALRWNSPLHF

j_gene: TRBJ1-4
len: 15
d_gene: TRBD1
v_gene: TRBV5-1
abundance: NA
CDR3nt: TGCGCCAGCAGCTTCTCGGACAGGGTGCACGAAAAACTGTTTTTT
CDR3aa: CASSFSDRVHEKLFF

j_gene: TRBJ1-2
len: 16
d_gene: TRBD1
v_gene: TRBV3-1/TRBV3-2
abundance: NA
CDR3nt: TGTGCCAGCAGCCCCTCTCTGGCAGGGGGAAGGTATGGCTACACCTTC
CDR3aa: CASSPSLAGGRYGYTF

j_gene: TRBJ1-5
len: 13
d_gene: NA
v_gene: TRBV30
abundance: NA
CDR3nt: TGTGCCTGGAGTATGGCAGAGCATCAGCCCCAGCATTTT
CDR3aa: CAWSMAEHQPQHF

j_gene: TRBJ1-3
len: 16
d_gene: NA
v_gene: TRBV5-8
abundance: NA
CDR3nt: TGTGCCAGCAGCTTGGATGCCGGGCAGCGAGGAAACACCATATATTTT
CDR3aa: CASSLDAGQRGNTIYF

j_gene: TRBJ1-6
len: 12
d_gene: NA
v_gene: TRBV9
abundance: NA
CDR3nt: TGTGCCAGCAGCGTAGCAGATTCACCCCTCCACTTT
CDR3aa: CASSVADSPLHF

j_gene: TRBJ1-1
len: 12
d_gene: NA
v_gene: TRBV30
abundance: few
CDR3nt: TGTGCCTGGGAACAGGGCCGACGGCAAGCTTTCTTT
CDR3aa: CAWEQGRRQAFF

j_gene: TRBJ2-1
len: 12
d_gene: NA
v_gene: TRBV12-5
abundance: NA
CDR3nt: TGTGCTAGTGGTTTGGACAGGGGACTACCTTTCTTC
CDR3aa: CASGLDRGLPFF

j_gene: TRBJ2-6
len: 18
d_gene: NA
v_gene: TRBV14
abundance: NA
CDR3nt: TGTGCCAGCAGCCGAGCGCTCTCCTGGGGGTATGGGGCCAACGTCCTGACTTTC
CDR3aa: CASSRALSWGYGANVLTF

j_gene: TRBJ1-4
len: 14
d_gene: NA
v_gene: TRBV5-1
abundance: once
CDR3nt: TGCGCCAGCAGCCGGGTGTTAGGGAGTGAAAAACTGTTTTTT
CDR3aa: CASSRVLGSEKLFF

j_gene: TRBJ2-6
len: 13
d_gene: NA
v_gene: TRBV5-6
abundance: NA
CDR3nt: TGTGCCAGCAGCCCACAGAGGGCCAACGTCCTGACTTTC
CDR3aa: CASSPQRANVLTF

j_gene: TRBJ1-2
len: 14
d_gene: TRBD1
v_gene: TRBV25-1
abundance: once
CDR3nt: TGTGCCAGCAGGGGGACAGGGTATAGCTATGGCTACACCTTC
CDR3aa: CASRGTGYSYGYTF

j_gene: TRBJ1-2
len: 15
d_gene: NA
v_gene: TRBV7-2
abundance: few
CDR3nt: TGTGCCAGCAGCTTTGATTCCGGCAGTAACTATGGCTACACCTTC
CDR3aa: CASSFDSGSNYGYTF

j_gene: TRBJ1-2
len: 12
d_gene: NA
v_gene: TRBV9
abundance: once
CDR3nt: TGTGCCAGCAGCCGAGAATACCTCGACCCCACCTTC
CDR3aa: CASSREYLDPTF

j_gene: TRBJ1-2
len: 14
d_gene: NA
v_gene: TRBV9
abundance: NA
CDR3nt: TGTGCCAGCAGCGTAGGTCAAACTAACTATGGCTACACCTTC
CDR3aa: CASSVGQTNYGYTF